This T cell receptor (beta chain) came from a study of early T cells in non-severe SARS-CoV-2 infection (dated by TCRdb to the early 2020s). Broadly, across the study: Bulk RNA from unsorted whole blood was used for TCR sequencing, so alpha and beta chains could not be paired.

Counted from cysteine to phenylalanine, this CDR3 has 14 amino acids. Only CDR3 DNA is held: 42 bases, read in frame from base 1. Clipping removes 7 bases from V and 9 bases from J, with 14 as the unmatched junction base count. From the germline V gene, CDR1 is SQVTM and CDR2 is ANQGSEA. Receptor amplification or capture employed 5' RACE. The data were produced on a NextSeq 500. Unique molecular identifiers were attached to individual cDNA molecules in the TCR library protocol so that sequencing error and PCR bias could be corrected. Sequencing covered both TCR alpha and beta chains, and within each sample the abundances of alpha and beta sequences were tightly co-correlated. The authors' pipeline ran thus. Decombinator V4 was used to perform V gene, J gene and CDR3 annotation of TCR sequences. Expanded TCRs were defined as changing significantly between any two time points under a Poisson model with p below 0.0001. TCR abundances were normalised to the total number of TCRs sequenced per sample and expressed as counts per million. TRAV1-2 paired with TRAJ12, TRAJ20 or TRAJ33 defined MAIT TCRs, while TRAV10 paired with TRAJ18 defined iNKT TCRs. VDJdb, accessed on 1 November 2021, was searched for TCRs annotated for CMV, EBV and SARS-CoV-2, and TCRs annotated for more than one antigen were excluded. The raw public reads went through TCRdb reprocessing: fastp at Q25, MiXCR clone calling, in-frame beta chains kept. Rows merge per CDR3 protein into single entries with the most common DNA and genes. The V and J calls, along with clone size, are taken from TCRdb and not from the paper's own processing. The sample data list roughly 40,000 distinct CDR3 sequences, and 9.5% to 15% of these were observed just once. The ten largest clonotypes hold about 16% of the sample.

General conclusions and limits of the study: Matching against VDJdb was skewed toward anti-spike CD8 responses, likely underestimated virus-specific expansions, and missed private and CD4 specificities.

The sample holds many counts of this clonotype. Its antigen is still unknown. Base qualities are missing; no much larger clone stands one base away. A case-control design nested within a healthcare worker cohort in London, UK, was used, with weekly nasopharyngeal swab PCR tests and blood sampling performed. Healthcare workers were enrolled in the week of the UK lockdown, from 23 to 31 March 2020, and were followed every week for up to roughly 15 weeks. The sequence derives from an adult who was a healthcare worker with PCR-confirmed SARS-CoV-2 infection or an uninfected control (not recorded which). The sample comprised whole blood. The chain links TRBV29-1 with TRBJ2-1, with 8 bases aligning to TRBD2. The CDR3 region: CSASGRGAGVEQFF. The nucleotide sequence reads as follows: TGCAGCGCCTCCGGGAGGGGCGCGGGAGTTGAGCAGTTCTTC.